The 10 T cell receptor beta chains presented below share a single source sample, sequenced in a study of T-cell memory formation after mild COVID-19. TCRdb recomputed calls from the 5' RACE reads with MiXCR, one row per CDR3 protein. Counted here are about 390,000 distinct CDR3 sequences, about 16% occurring once; the ten biggest clones make up approximately 21%. Sequenced material: PBMCs or a T cell subset sorted from them (not recorded which). Receptors were obtained from a man younger than 30 who had mild COVID-19 (a few samples of this study predate the infection). Cell type and time point are not known.

The J gene is TRBJ1-6, the V gene TRBV7-2, with D unclear. The V and J ends lost 7 bases and 2 bases respectively, with 15 bases between them. The length of the CDR3 is 16 residues. Germline V gene sequence: CDR1 SGHTA, CDR2 FQGNSA. This CDR3 is CASTGSGATYNSPLHF. As DNA, the CDR3 is TGTGCCAGCACCGGGTCAGGTGCAACCTATAATTCACCCCTCCACTTT.

A few counts support this clonotype. The V gene is TRBV11-2, the J gene TRBJ2-2, with D perhaps matching TRBD1 or TRBD2 (5 bases each). V lost 2 bases, J lost 3 bases, and 19 bases lay in between. This CDR3 comprises 18 residues. The germline V gene encodes CDR1 SGHAT and CDR2 FQNNGV. CDR3 nucleotides: TGTGCCAGCAGCTTACGGGACCGAGGAAGGCTTGACACCGGGGAGCTGTTTTTT. It encodes CASSLRDRGRLDTGELFF.

The rearrangement joins TRBV9 to TRBJ2-1; D possibly corresponds to TRBD2 (5 bases). The germline gives CDR1 SGDLS, CDR2 YYNGEE. The length of the CDR3 is 12 residues. V lost 2 bases and J lost 9, with 9 bases in between. CDR3 nucleotides: TGTGCCAGCAGCGTCATAGAGGGTGAGCAGTTCTTC. Translated, it gives CASSVIEGEQFF.

This chain joins TRBV6-2 or TRBV6-3 and TRBJ2-5, with 8 bases that match TRBD2. This CDR3 comprises 14 residues. V trimming: 6 bases; J trimming: 5 bases; junction bases outside the gene matches: 8. Germline CDR1 is MNHEY and CDR2 is SVGEGT. The CDR3 sequence is CASSSWTSSETQYF. For the CDR3, the DNA is TGTGCCAGCAGCTCCTGGACTAGCAGTGAGACCCAGTACTTC.

The chain couples TRBV28 to TRBJ2-1, with D possibly TRBD1 on 5 matching bases. Trimming cost V 2 bases and J 5 bases, with 10 bases left between them. The germline V gene has CDR1 MDHEN and CDR2 SYDVKM. There are 14 residues in the CDR3. In nucleotides, the CDR3 is TGTGCCAGCAGTTTAACCGCAGGGCACAATGAGCAGTTCTTC. Translated: CASSLTAGHNEQFF.

This clonotype was seen a few times. The J gene is TRBJ2-2, the V gene TRBV4-3, with D tentatively TRBD1 (6 bases). CDR3 length: 17 residues. Germline CDR1 and CDR2: LGHNA and YSLEER. Trimming pared 0 bases from V and 0 bases from J, leaving 11 bases between. CDR3 bases: TGCGCCAGCAGCCAAGAGATCTACAGGGCGAACACCGGGGAGCTGTTTTTT. It translates to CASSQEIYRANTGELFF.

V and J are TRBV20-1 and TRBJ1-5; 7 positions match TRBD1. The germline V gene encodes CDR1 DFQATT and CDR2 SNEGSKA (reference sequence). The V segment lost 0 bases and the J segment 5 bases; nucleotides outside the gene matches: 7. The CDR3 consists of 15 residues. CDR3 nucleotide sequence: TGCAGTGCTAGAGACACAGGGGCTATGGATCAGCCCCAGCATTTT. Encoded protein: CSARDTGAMDQPQHF.

This clonotype appeared a few times. The chain links TRBV7-2 to TRBJ2-6, with D maybe TRBD1 (6 bases). Deletions cut 5 bases from V and 2 bases from J, with 16 bases between. The CDR3 covers 17 residues. Germline values: CDR1 SGHTA, CDR2 FQGNSA. CDR3 protein: CASSPDRGTTGANVLTF. CDR3 in DNA: TGTGCCAGCAGCCCCGACAGAGGGACAACTGGGGCCAACGTCCTGACTTTC.

The genes are TRBV5-1 and TRBJ2-5; possibly TRBD2 for D (5 bases). Germline V gene data show CDR1 as SGHRS and CDR2 as YFSETQ. The CDR3 loop spans 18 amino acids. Trimming stripped 3 bases from V and 1 base from J, with 22 bases between. The CDR3 sequence is CASSSPGLVGKLQETQYF. The CDR3 bases are TGCGCCAGCAGCTCCCCCGGCCTCGTCGGGAAACTCCAAGAGACCCAGTACTTC.

The table lists this clonotype with a few counts. In DNA, the CDR3 is TGTGCCTGGAGTGGGGAAAATCAGCCCCAGCATTTT. It is translated as CAWSGENQPQHF. This chain connects TRBV30 to TRBJ1-5, with D uncertain. There are 12 residues in the CDR3. CDR1 and CDR2 from the germline V gene are GTSNPN and SVGIG (reference sequence). V shed 1 base and J shed 4 bases, with 5 bases lying between them.